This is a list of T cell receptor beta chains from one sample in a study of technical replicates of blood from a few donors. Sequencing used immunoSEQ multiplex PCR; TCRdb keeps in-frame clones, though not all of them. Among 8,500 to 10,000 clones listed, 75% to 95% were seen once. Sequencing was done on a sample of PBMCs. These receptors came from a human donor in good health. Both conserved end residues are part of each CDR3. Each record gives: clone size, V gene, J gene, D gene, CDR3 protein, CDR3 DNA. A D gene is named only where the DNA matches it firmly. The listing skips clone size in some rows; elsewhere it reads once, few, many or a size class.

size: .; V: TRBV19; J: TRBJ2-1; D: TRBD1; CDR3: CASSPTGGGEQFF; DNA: TGTGCCAGTAGTCCCACAGGGGGAGGCGAGCAGTTCTTC
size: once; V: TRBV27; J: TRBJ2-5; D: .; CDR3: CASSANWERETQYF; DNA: TGTGCCAGCAGCGCCAACTGGGAGAGAGAGACCCAGTACTTC
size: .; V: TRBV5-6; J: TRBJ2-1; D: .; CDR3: CASSLGGSSYNEQFF; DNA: TGTGCCAGCAGCTTGGGAGGGTCCTCCTACAATGAGCAGTTCTTC
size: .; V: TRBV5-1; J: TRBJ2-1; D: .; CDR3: CASSLGGEYNEQFF; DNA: TGCGCCAGCAGCTTGGGGGGGGAATACAATGAGCAGTTCTTC
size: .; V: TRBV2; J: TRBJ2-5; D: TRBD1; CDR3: CASAPWGQGQETQYF; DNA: TGTGCCAGCGCCCCATGGGGACAGGGCCAAGAGACCCAGTACTTC
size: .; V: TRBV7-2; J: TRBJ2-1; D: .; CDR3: CASSSSTGEQFF; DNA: TGTGCCAGCAGCTCTAGCACGGGTGAGCAGTTCTTC
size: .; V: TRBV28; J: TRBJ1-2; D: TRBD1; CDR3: CASSSTGTGEFSSYGYTF; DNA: TGTGCCAGCAGTTCGACCGGGACAGGGGAGTTCTCTAGCTATGGCTACACCTTC
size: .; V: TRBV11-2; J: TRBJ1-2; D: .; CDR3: CASSLVQGSHSNYGYTF; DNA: TGTGCCAGCAGCTTAGTTCAGGGTTCCCACTCCAACTATGGCTACACCTTC
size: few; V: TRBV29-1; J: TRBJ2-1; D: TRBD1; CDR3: CSVEDFRDSNNEQFF; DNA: TGCAGCGTTGAGGACTTCCGGGACAGTAACAATGAGCAGTTCTTC
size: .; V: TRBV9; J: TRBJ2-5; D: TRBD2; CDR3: CASSVGGAGAGQETQYF; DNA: TGTGCCAGCAGCGTGGGAGGTGCGGGAGCTGGACAAGAGACCCAGTACTTC
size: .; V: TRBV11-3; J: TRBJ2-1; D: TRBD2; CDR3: CASSLAREGEQFF; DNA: TGTGCCAGCAGCTTAGCCAGGGAGGGTGAGCAGTTCTTC
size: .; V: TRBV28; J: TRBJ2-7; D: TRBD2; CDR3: CASSGTGTSGIPTYEQYF; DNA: TGTGCCAGCAGTGGAACCGGGACTAGCGGGATTCCAACCTACGAGCAGTACTTC
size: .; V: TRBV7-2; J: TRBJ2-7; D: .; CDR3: CASSLFPQGALFEQYF; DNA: TGTGCCAGCAGCTTATTCCCACAGGGTGCTCTCTTCGAGCAGTACTTC
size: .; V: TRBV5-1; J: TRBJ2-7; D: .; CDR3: CASSLGIGAAYEQYF; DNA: TGCGCCAGCAGCTTGGGGATTGGGGCGGCATACGAGCAGTACTTC
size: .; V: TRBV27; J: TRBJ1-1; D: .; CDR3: CASSSPHRAFF; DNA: TGTGCCAGCAGTTCCCCACACCGAGCTTTCTTT
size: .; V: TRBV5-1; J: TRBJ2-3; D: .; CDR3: CASSPDREGSTDTQYF; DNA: TGCGCCAGCAGCCCGGACAGGGAGGGGTCCACAGATACGCAGTATTTT
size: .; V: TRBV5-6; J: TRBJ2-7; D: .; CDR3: CASSLLRNLYEQYF; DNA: TGTGCCAGCAGCTTGTTGCGGAATCTCTACGAGCAGTACTTC
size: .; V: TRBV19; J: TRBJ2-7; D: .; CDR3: CASSSDSFSSYEQYF; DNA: TGTGCCAGTAGTTCCGACAGCTTTAGCTCCTACGAGCAGTACTTC
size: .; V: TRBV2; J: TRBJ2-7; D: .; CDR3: CASRVRTTSYEQYF; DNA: TGTGCCAGCAGGGTTCGGACAACCTCCTACGAGCAGTACTTC
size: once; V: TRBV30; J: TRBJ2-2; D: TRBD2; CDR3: CAWGVAGESNGELFF; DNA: TGTGCCTGGGGGGTAGCGGGAGAGTCCAACGGGGAGCTGTTTTTT
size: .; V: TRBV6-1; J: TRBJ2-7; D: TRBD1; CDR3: CASRRQGAWEQYF; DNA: TGTGCCAGCCGACGACAGGGGGCTTGGGAGCAGTACTTC
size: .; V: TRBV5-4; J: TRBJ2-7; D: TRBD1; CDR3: CASSSDRGQEGYEQYF; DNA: TGTGCCAGCAGCTCCGACCGGGGACAGGAGGGCTACGAGCAGTACTTC
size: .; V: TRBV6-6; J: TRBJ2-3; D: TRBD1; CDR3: CASSPLDRATDTQYF; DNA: TGTGCCAGCAGCCCCCTTGACAGGGCCACAGATACGCAGTATTTT
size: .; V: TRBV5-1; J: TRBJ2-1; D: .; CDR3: CASSGREGGNEQFF; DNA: TGCGCCAGCAGCGGGCGGGAAGGTGGCAATGAGCAGTTCTTC
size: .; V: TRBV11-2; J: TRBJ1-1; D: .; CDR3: CASSLDEPGANTEAFF; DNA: TGTGCCAGCAGCTTAGATGAGCCAGGGGCGAACACTGAAGCTTTCTTT
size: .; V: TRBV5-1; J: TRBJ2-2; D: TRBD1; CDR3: CASSDPGQGVSSTGELFF; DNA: TGCGCCAGCAGCGATCCGGGACAGGGCGTCTCTTCCACCGGGGAGCTGTTTTTT
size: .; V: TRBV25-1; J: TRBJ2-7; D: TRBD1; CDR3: CASSDGRGTYEQYF; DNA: TGTGCCAGCAGTGATGGCAGGGGGACCTACGAGCAGTACTTC
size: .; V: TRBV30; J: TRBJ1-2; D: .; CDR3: CAWGDSGGYTF; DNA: TGTGCCTGGGGCGACTCCGGTGGCTACACCTTC
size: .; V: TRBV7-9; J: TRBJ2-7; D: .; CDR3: CASSLEGWRTSTSYEQYF; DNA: TGTGCCAGCAGCTTAGAGGGTTGGCGGACTTCCACATCCTACGAGCAGTACTTC
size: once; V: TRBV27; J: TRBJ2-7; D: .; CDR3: CASSRPRQGNYEQYF; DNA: TGTGCCAGCAGCCGGCCCCGGCAGGGGAACTACGAGCAGTACTTC
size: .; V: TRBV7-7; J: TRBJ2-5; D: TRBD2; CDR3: CASGVAGRQETQYF; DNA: TGTGCCAGCGGAGTAGCGGGGCGTCAAGAGACCCAGTACTTC
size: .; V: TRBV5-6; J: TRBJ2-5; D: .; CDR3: CASSQKYQETQYF; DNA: TGTGCCAGCAGCCAGAAGTACCAAGAGACCCAGTACTTC
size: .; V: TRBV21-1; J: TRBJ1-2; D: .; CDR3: CASSKVGHSHGYTF; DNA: TGTGCCAGCAGCAAAGTTGGACACTCCCATGGCTACACCTTC
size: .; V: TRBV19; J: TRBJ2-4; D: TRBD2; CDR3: CASSRREAGVAKNIQYF; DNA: TGTGCCAGTAGCCGCCGGGAGGCGGGAGTAGCCAAAAACATTCAGTACTTC
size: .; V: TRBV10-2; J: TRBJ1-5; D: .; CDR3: CASGKTENQPQHF; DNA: TGCGCCAGCGGGAAGACAGAGAATCAGCCCCAGCATTTT
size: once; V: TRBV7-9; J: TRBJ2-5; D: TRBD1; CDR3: CASRFRDSQETQYF; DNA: TGTGCCAGCAGGTTTCGGGACAGCCAAGAGACCCAGTACTTC
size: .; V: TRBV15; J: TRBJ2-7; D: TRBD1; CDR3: CATSTDRGLGQYF; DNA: TGTGCCACCAGCACGGACAGGGGGCTGGGTCAGTACTTC
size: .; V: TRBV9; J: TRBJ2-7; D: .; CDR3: CASSVNSGGSYEQYF; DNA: TGTGCCAGCAGCGTAAATAGCGGAGGCTCCTACGAGCAGTACTTC
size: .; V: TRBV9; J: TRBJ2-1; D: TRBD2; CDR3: CASSALAPSSYNEQFF; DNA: TGTGCCAGCAGCGCACTAGCGCCAAGCTCCTACAATGAGCAGTTCTTC
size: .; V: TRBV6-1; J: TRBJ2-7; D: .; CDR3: CASSGGGDINEQYF; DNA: TGTGCCAGCAGTGGAGGGGGGGATATCAACGAGCAGTACTTC
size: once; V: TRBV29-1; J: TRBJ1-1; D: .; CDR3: CSVELLAVMAFF; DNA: TGCAGCGTTGAATTGCTGGCGGTTATGGCTTTCTTT
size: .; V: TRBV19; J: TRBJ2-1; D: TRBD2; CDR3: CASSILLAANNEQFF; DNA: TGTGCCAGTAGTATCTTACTAGCGGCTAACAATGAGCAGTTCTTC
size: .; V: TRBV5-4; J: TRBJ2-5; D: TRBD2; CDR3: CASSLRLAGGETQYF; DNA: TGTGCCAGCAGCCTTCGACTAGCGGGAGGTGAGACCCAGTACTTC
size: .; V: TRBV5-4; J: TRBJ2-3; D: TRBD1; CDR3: CASSQNRGVSTDTQYF; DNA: TGTGCCAGCAGCCAAAACAGGGGGGTGAGCACAGATACGCAGTATTTT
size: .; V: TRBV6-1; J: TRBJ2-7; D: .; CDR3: CASSERGGDGSYEQYF; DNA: TGTGCCAGCAGTGAAAGGGGGGGAGATGGATCCTACGAGCAGTACTTC
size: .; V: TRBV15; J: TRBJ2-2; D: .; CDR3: CATSRGGRVNTGELFF; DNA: TGTGCCACCAGCAGAGGGGGCAGGGTAAACACCGGGGAGCTGTTTTTT
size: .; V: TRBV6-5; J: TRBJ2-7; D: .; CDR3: CASRGPYEQYF; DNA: TGTGCCAGCAGGGGGCCCTACGAGCAGTACTTC
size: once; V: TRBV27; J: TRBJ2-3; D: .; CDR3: CASTWYSGVRDTQYF; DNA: TGTGCCAGTACCTGGTACAGCGGAGTTAGAGATACGCAGTATTTT
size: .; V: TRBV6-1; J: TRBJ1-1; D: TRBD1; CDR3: CASSEVGQGAGEAFF; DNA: TGTGCCAGCAGTGAAGTGGGACAGGGGGCGGGTGAAGCTTTCTTT
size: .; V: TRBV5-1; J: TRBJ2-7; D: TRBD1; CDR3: CASSFGTAYEQYF; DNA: TGCGCCAGCAGCTTCGGGACAGCCTACGAGCAGTACTTC
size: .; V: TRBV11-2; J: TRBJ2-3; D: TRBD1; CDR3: CASSQGADTQYF; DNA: TGTGCCAGCTCACAGGGGGCAGATACGCAGTATTTT
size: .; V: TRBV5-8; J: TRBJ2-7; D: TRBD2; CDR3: CASSFPTSGTAEQYF; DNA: TGTGCCAGCAGCTTCCCGACTAGCGGGACCGCCGAGCAGTACTTC
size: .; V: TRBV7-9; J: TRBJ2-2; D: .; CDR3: CASSLAGADKELFF; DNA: TGTGCCAGCAGCTTAGCGGGGGCAGACAAGGAGCTGTTTTTT
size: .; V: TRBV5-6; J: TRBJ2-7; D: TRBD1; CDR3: CASSAGTGQREQYF; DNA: TGTGCCAGCAGCGCCGGGACAGGACAAAGGGAGCAGTACTTC
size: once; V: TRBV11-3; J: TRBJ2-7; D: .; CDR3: CASSFDTGSYEQYF; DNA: TGTGCCAGCAGCTTTGACACTGGCTCCTACGAGCAGTACTTC
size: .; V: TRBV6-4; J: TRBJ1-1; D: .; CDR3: CASSDSSRGTEAFF; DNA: TGTGCCAGCAGTGACTCCTCACGCGGCACTGAAGCTTTCTTT
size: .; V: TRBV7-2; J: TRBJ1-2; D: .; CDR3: CASSLVGGGGGYTF; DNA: TGTGCCAGCAGCTTAGTTGGAGGGGGAGGGGGCTACACCTTC
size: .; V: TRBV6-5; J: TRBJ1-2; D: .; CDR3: CASSYPTTGGYGYTF; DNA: TGTGCCAGCAGTTACCCCACGACAGGCGGCTATGGCTACACCTTC
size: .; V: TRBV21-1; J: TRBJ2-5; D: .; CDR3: CASSNEETQYF; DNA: TGTGCCAGCAGCAACGAAGAGACCCAGTACTTC